This paragraph covers one T cell receptor beta chain sequence. Its target is not known. The V gene's germline CDR1 is MGHDK and CDR2 SYGVNS. The CDR3 extends over 14 amino acids. V lost 1 base, J lost 14 bases, and 7 bases stayed unmatched. These data come from a study of Ad26.COV2.S vaccination and SARS-CoV-2 variants. Across the whole study: The vaccine Ad26.COV2.S was put into the muscle once, or twice with 56 days between. Notes on the study in general: Recipients of either vaccine or placebo displayed similar breadth of non-spike TCRs.

Generated by immunoSEQ multiplex PCR, the TCRdb table keeps only in-frame clones and is missing some. The sample holds about 680,000 clones, around 92% seen once. The treatment was: approximately 18 received Ad26.COV2.S at low or high dose, single or two shots; 5 received placebo; per-sample allocation not given. Collection of samples fell on day 63 after the first vaccine or placebo injection. The source was peripheral blood, collected in a trial of Ad26.COV2.S vaccine versus placebo. The sequence was collected from a person aged 18-60 years who received the Ad26.COV2.S COVID-19 vaccine or a placebo. This chain uses TRBV25-1 with TRBJ2-1; 11 positions match TRBD2. The CDR3 bases are TGTGCCAGCAGTGAATCGGCTAGCGGGGGGACTGAGTTCTTC. Protein: CASSESASGGTEFF. The whole variable domain, filled in from reference TRBV25-1 and TRBJ2-1, reads EADIYQTPRYLVIGTGKKITLECSQTMGHDKMYWYQQDPGMELHLIHYSYGVNSTEKGDLSSESTVSRIRTEHFPLTLESARPSHTSQYLCASSESASGGTEFFGPGTRLTVL.